One sample yielded the 4 T cell receptor beta chains listed below, sequenced in a study of cytomegalovirus exposure and HLA in healthy donors. Here immunoSEQ multiplex PCR was the method, and the copy in TCRdb shows in-frame clones only, minus some. The sample records 100,000 to 150,000 clones, around 96% being singletons. Material: PBMCs. The receptors come from a man younger than 30 in good health and CMV-seronegative.

V and J are TRBV19 and TRBJ2-4; 8 bases are a match to TRBD1. V lost 5 bases and J lost 1; bases outside the gene matches: 4. This CDR3 region has 15 residues. Per the germline V gene, CDR1 is LNHDA and CDR2 is SQIVND (reference sequence). The CDR3 region has the DNA TGTGCCAGTAGTCGGCCAGGGGGCGCCAAAAACATTCAGTACTTC. Translated: CASSRPGGAKNIQYF.

The chain joins TRBV9 to TRBJ2-2; possible D gene TRBD1, 6 bases. The length of the CDR3 is 15 residues. Trimming removed 4 bases at V and 5 bases at J, with 15 bases between. CDR1 is SGDLS, CDR2 YYNGEE, per germline. The CDR3 sequence is CASSTRDILTGELFF. The CDR3 DNA is TGTGCCAGCAGCACCCGGGACATTTTGACCGGGGAGCTGTTTTTT.

The V call is TRBV11-3, the J call TRBJ2-5; no clear D. Trimming took off 5 bases at V and 5 bases at J, with 12 bases between the two ends. This CDR3 region has 13 residues. Germline lookup yields CDR1 SGHNT and CDR2 YENEEA. For the CDR3, the DNA is TGTGCCAGCAGCCACCCCGGAGACGAGACCCAGTACTTC. Residues: CASSHPGDETQYF.

The V gene is TRBV7-9, the J gene TRBJ1-5, with D uncertain. The CDR3 has 14 amino acids. V lost 1 base, J lost 9 bases, and 13 bases lay in between. Germline V gene lookup returns CDR1 SEHNR and CDR2 FQNEAQ (reference sequence). The CDR3 DNA follows: TGTGCCAGCAGCTTAGAGGCCGGGGTAGGGCCCCAGCATTTT. Protein product: CASSLEAGVGPQHF.